Below are 21 T cell receptor beta chains sequenced from a single sample in a study of cytomegalovirus exposure and HLA in healthy donors. 60 Vbeta and 13 Jbeta primers were used in PCR. Sequenced by immunoSEQ multiplex PCR; TCRdb stores in-frame clones only, minus some. The sample consists of about 160,000 clones, 70% to 90% of them appearing once. The sequenced sample consisted of PBMCs. The receptors originated from a woman between 25 and 40 years old in good health and CMV-seronegative.

The CDR3 sequence is CASSPGGVPGVGEQYF. DNA for the CDR3: TGCGCCAGCAGCCCGGGTGGGGTTCCGGGGGTTGGTGAGCAGTACTTC. The chain has TRBV5-1 and TRBJ2-7, with a tentative D call TRBD2 (6 bases). This CDR3 region has 16 residues. The V end was cut by 4 bases, the J end by 7 bases, with 24 bases between. In germline, CDR1 is SGHRS, CDR2 YFSETQ.

The chain is built from TRBV11-2 and TRBJ2-7; TRBD2 aligns across 10 bases. The CDR3 runs to 15 residues. V trimming: 5 bases; J trimming: 7 bases; junction bases outside the gene matches: 11. Germline V CDR1 and CDR2: SGHAT, FQNNGV. CDR3 sequence (DNA): TGTGCCAGCAGCCCCCGAGCGGGAGGGCCGGGGGAGCAGTACTTC. This gives the protein CASSPRAGGPGEQYF.

The chain joins TRBV6-1 to TRBJ1-1, with D possibly being TRBD1 (6 bases). The CDR3 spans 14 residues. The germline V gene encodes CDR1 MNHNS and CDR2 SASEGT. The V end was cut by 6 bases, the J end by 7 bases, with 18 bases between. In nucleotides, the CDR3 is TGTGCCAGCAGGCAGGGGCCCCTATCGGGTGAAGCTTTCTTT. This gives the protein CASRQGPLSGEAFF.

This sequence joins TRBV18 and TRBJ2-7; a possible D gene is TRBD2 (7 bases). The CDR3 has 15 residues. The V and J ends lost 1 base and 2 bases respectively, with 12 bases between them. Germline V gene data show CDR1 as KGHSH and CDR2 as LQKENI. The CDR3 region has the DNA TGTGCCAGCTCACCACGTAGGGGGGGACCCTACGAGCAGTACTTC. Translating gives CASSPRRGGPYEQYF.

The chain has TRBV5-1 and TRBJ2-7, with 10 bases fitting TRBD2. After removal of 5 bases from V and 5 bases from J, the junction contained 13 bases not matched to a gene. Germline V gives CDR1 SGHRS, CDR2 YFSETQ. The length of the CDR3 is 16 residues. For the CDR3, the DNA is TGCGCCAGCAGAAGGGCTAGCGGGGGTATCTACGACGAGCAGTACTTC. Residues: CASRRASGGIYDEQYF.

The genes are TRBV7-6 and TRBJ2-2, with D unclear. The V end lost 1 base, the J end lost 1 base, and 13 bases lay between the germline ends. This CDR3 is 17 amino acids long. CDR1 is SGHVS and CDR2 is FNYEAQ in the germline V gene. The CDR3 DNA reads TGTGCCAGCAGCTTAGGGTTGGTAGCCCTGAACACCGGGGAGCTGTTTTTT. This codes for CASSLGLVALNTGELFF.

The chain has TRBV6-6 and TRBJ1-2; 11 nucleotides match TRBD1. Trimming at V came to 3 bases and at J to 7 bases, leaving 10 bases not matched to a gene. This CDR3 comprises 16 residues. In germline, CDR1 is MNHNY, CDR2 SVGAGI (reference sequence). CDR3 in amino acids: CASSYSPGQGVLGYTF. CDR3 sequence (DNA): TGTGCCAGCAGTTATTCTCCGGGACAGGGGGTTCTTGGCTACACCTTC.

The chain uses TRBV11-2 and TRBJ2-1; D is possibly TRBD1 (5 bases). The germline CDR1 and CDR2 sequences are SGHAT and FQNNGV. The CDR3 loop spans 13 amino acids. Trimming took off 5 bases at V and 9 bases at J, with 14 bases between the two ends. The CDR3, as DNA: TGTGCCAGCAGCCCCCAGGGCCGTGGTGAGCAGTTCTTC. This codes for CASSPQGRGEQFF.

This clone was detected once. This chain's CDR3 is CASVMDWGTDTQYF. The CDR3 bases are TGTGCTAGTGTCATGGACTGGGGCACAGATACGCAGTATTTT. The V call is TRBV12-5, the J call TRBJ2-3, with D maybe TRBD2 (5 bases). The CDR3 is 14 residues long. CDR1 and CDR2 from the germline V gene are LGHNT and FRNRAP. V was cut by 7 bases and J by 1 base, with 12 bases left in between.

The CDR3: CASSPLRTNLNTEAFF. CDR3 in DNA: TGTGCCAGCTCCCCCCTTAGGACTAACCTGAACACTGAAGCTTTCTTT. The genes are TRBV18 and TRBJ1-1, with D uncertain. V gave up 6 bases and J gave up 0 bases, with 17 bases separating them. Germline CDR1 KGHSH, CDR2 LQKENI. This CDR3 comprises 16 residues.

The chain carries TRBV5-4 and TRBJ1-2, with a possible D match to TRBD1 (6 bases). Germline CDR1 is SGHNT and CDR2 is YYREEE (reference sequence). Between the trimmed V and J ends, which lost 4 bases and 2 bases, there was a span of 12 bases. This CDR3 contains 14 residues. This CDR3 is CASSPQGPNYGYTF. CDR3 nucleotides: TGTGCCAGCAGCCCACAGGGCCCCAACTATGGCTACACCTTC.

The chain has TRBV5-1 and TRBJ1-4; tentatively, D is TRBD1 (6 bases). CDR3 length: 14 residues. Per the germline V gene, CDR1 is SGHRS and CDR2 is YFSETQ. V was pared by 0 bases and J by 7 bases, with 10 bases between. The CDR3 loop is CASSLGTRGEKLFF. CDR3 in DNA: TGCGCCAGCAGCTTGGGGACCAGGGGTGAAAAACTGTTTTTT.

The V gene is TRBV18, the J gene TRBJ2-3; 8 bases line up with TRBD2. The germline CDR1 and CDR2 sequences are KGHSH and LQKENI. V dropped 4 bases and J dropped 5; count of bases not matched to a gene: 11. The CDR3 consists of 16 residues. Written as DNA, the CDR3 is TGTGCCAGCTCACTACGGAGCGGGGGAGCGATAGATACGCAGTATTTT. Protein product: CASSLRSGGAIDTQYF.

To note about this clone: This specimen includes other DNA sequences encoding the same CDR3. V is TRBV18 and J is TRBJ2-5, with D tentatively TRBD2 (6 bases). Germline CDR1 KGHSH, CDR2 LQKENI. This CDR3 is built from 13 residues. Trimming took 3 bases from V and 1 from J, leaving 6 bases between them. This CDR3 reads CASSPGLQETQYF. The CDR3 nucleotides are TGTGCCAGCTCACCGGGACTCCAAGAGACCCAGTACTTC.

As regards this clone: The same CDR3 can be traced to other DNA sequences in this sample. The chain combines TRBV29-1 with TRBJ1-6; 8 nucleotides agree with TRBD1. The CDR3 has 14 amino acids. With V trimmed by 6 bases and J by 5 bases, 6 bases remained unmatched. CDR1 and CDR2 (germline): SQVTM, ANQGSEA. CDR3 bases: TGCAGCGTCCGATACAGGGGGGATAATTCACCCCTCCACTTT. This gives the protein CSVRYRGDNSPLHF.

The chain combines TRBV12-5 with TRBJ2-1; 9 bases align to TRBD1. The V segment lost 7 bases and the J segment 4 bases; nucleotides outside the gene matches: 5. From germline, CDR1 is LGHNT and CDR2 FRNRAP. The length of the CDR3 is 14 residues. In nucleotides, the CDR3 is TGTGCTAGTGCCCCGGGACAGGGATACAATGAGCAGTTCTTC. Translated, it gives CASAPGQGYNEQFF.

This chain uses TRBV4-1 with TRBJ2-2; TRBD2 agrees at 8 bases. CDR1 and CDR2 from the germline V gene are MGHRA and YSYEKL. The V and J ends lost 3 bases and 6 bases, in that order; junction bases with no gene match: 12. CDR3 length: 17 amino acids. The CDR3 region has the DNA TGCGCCAGCAGCCACCCCCTAGCGGGTGTGGTAGCCGGGGAGCTGTTTTTT. This translates into CASSHPLAGVVAGELFF.

This chain connects TRBV4-2 to TRBJ2-5, with TRBD2 identical over 7 bases. The J call may be wrong; the DNA end is better matched by TRBJ2-7. Germline values: CDR1 LGHNA, CDR2 YNFKEQ. The CDR3 loop spans 16 amino acids. The CDR3 is CASSQDGRGTTYEQYF. The DNA for the CDR3 is TGTGCCAGCAGCCAAGATGGGCGGGGGACTACCTACGAGCAGTACTTC.

This clone was recorded a few times. The chain couples TRBV2 to TRBJ2-7, with 8 positions matching TRBD1. The V gene end was trimmed by 6 bases and the J gene end by 3 bases; junction bases not matched to a gene: 7. CDR1 and CDR2 from the germline V gene are SNHLY and FYNNEI. CDR3 length: 14 amino acids. The CDR3 protein is CASSLGQGVYEQYF. The CDR3 DNA reads as TGTGCCAGCAGCTTAGGACAGGGAGTCTACGAGCAGTACTTC.

The chain recombines TRBV5-1 with TRBJ2-7, with D unclear. There are 15 residues in the CDR3. V was shortened by 3 bases and J by 4 bases, with 17 bases between the two germline ends. The germline V gene has CDR1 SGHRS and CDR2 YFSETQ. This CDR3 reads CASSSTSTSIYEQYF. In DNA, the CDR3 is TGCGCCAGCAGCTCGACGTCGACATCAATATACGAGCAGTACTTC.

As to this clone: This sample also contains other DNA sequences that code for the same CDR3. V and J are TRBV7-2 and TRBJ1-6; 10 bases align to TRBD1. Germline trimming cut 10 bases from V and 9 bases from J; bases unmatched to any gene: 18. Germline V gene lookup returns CDR1 SGHTA and CDR2 FQGNSA. The CDR3 runs to 17 residues. CDR3 sequence: CATKKTGTGAAISPLHF. The CDR3 region has the DNA TGTGCCACCAAAAAGACCGGGACAGGGGCTGCGATTTCACCCCTCCACTTT.